This T cell receptor (beta chain) was sequenced in a study of graft-versus-host responses after intestinal transplantation. CDR1 and CDR2 (germline): SGHNT, YYREEE (reference sequence). The V end was cut by 0 bases, the J end by 8 bases, with 8 bases between. This CDR3 is built from 12 residues. Assay used: immunoSEQ multiplex PCR; TCRdb lists only in-frame clones, some missing. The sample holds about 97,000 clones, around 90% seen once. About this clone: What it recognizes is unknown.

General study points: Recipient bone marrow held GvH clones, some seen earlier in ileum or blood.

The chain uses TRBV5-4 and TRBJ1-1; no reliable D call. The source material was PBMCs, sampled 450 to 480 days after intestinal transplant. The sequence was obtained from a human patient who received an intestinal transplant, so some T cells may come from the graft donor. DNA for the CDR3: TGTGCCAGCAGCTTGGACCCAGGAGAAGCTTTCTTT. As protein: CASSLDPGEAFF.